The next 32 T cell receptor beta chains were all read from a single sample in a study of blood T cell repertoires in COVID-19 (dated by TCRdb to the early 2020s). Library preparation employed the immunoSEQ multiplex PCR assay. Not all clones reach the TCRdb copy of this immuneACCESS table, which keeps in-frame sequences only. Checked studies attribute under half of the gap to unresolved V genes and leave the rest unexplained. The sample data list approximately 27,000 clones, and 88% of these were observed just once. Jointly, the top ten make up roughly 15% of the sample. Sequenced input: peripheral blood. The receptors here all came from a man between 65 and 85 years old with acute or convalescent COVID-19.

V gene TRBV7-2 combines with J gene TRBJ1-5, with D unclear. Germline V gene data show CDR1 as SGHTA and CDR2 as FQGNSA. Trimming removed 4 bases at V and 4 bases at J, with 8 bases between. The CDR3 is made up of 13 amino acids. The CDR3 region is CASSSFGNQPQHF. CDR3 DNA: TGTGCCAGCAGCTCCTTCGGGAATCAGCCCCAGCATTTT.

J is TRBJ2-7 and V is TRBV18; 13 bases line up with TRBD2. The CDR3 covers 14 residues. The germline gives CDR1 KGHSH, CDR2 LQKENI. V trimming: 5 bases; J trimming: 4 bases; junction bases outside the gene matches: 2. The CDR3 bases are TGTGCCAGCTCAACGGGACTAGCGGGATACGAGCAGTACTTC. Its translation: CASSTGLAGYEQYF.

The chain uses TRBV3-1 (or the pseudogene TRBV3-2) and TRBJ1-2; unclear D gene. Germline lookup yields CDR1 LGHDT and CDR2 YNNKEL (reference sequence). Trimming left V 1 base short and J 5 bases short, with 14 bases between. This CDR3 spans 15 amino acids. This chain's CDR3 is CASSQAFRSQYGYTF. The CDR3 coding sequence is TGTGCCAGCAGCCAAGCTTTTAGGAGCCAGTATGGCTACACCTTC.

This CDR3 reads CASHPTPNTGELFF. The CDR3 DNA reads as TGTGCCAGCCATCCTACCCCGAACACCGGGGAGCTGTTTTTT. V is TRBV28 and J is TRBJ2-2; no definite D call. CDR1 is MDHEN, CDR2 SYDVKM, per germline. V was trimmed by 8 bases and J by 0 bases, leaving 10 bases between them. The CDR3 is made up of 14 amino acids.

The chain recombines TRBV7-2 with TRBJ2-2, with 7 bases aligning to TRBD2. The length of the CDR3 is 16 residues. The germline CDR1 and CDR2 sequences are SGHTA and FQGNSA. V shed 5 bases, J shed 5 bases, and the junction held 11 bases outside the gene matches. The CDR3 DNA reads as TGTGCCAGCAGCCCTGTGGCGGGAGTGCAAACCGGGGAGCTGTTTTTT. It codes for CASSPVAGVQTGELFF.

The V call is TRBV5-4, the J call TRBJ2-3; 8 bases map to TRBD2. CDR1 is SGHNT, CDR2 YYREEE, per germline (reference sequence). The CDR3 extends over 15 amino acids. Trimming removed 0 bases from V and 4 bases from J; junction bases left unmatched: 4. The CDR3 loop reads CASSLGGGRSDTQYF. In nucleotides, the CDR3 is TGTGCCAGCAGCTTGGGGGGCGGGAGGTCAGATACGCAGTATTTT.

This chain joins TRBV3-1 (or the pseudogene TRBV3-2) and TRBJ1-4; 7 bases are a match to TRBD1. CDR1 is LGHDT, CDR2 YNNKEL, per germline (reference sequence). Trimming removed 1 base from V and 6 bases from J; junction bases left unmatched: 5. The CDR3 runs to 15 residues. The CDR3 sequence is CASSQVQGPDEKLFF. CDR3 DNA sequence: TGTGCCAGCAGCCAAGTACAGGGGCCAGATGAAAAACTGTTTTTT.

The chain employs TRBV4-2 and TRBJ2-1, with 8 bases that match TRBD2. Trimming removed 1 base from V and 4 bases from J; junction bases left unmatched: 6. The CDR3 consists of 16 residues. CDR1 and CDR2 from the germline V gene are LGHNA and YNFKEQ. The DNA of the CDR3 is TGTGCCAGCAGCCAAGGAGCGGGAGCCAATTACAATGAGCAGTTCTTC. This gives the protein CASSQGAGANYNEQFF.

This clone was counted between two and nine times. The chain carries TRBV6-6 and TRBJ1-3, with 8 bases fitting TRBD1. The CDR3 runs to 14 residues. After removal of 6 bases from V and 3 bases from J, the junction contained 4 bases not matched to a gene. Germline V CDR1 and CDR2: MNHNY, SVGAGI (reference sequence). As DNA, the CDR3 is TGTGCCAGCAGCCCAGGGGGCAATGGAAACACCATATATTTT. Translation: CASSPGGNGNTIYF.

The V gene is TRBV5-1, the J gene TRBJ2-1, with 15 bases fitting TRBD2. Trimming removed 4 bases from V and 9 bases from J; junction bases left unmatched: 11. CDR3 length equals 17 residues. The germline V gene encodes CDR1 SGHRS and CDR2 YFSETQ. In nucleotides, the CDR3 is TGCGCCAGCAGCCACGAAGGACTAGCGGGAGGGCAAGGTGAGCAGTTCTTC. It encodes CASSHEGLAGGQGEQFF.

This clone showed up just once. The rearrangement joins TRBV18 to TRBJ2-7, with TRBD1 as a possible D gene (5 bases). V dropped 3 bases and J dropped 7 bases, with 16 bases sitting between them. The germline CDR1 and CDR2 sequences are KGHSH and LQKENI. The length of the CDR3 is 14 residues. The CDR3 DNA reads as TGTGCCAGCTCACCGCCAACGCAGGGCAGGGAGCAGTACTTC. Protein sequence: CASSPPTQGREQYF.

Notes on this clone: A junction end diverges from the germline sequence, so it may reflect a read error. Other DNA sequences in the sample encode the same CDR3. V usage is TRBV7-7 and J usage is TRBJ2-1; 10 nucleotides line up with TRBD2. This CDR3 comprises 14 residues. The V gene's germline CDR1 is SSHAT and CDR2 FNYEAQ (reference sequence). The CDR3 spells CASSPSGSRNEQFF. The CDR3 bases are TGTGCTAGCAGCCCTAGCGGGAGTAGGAATGAGCAGTTCTTC. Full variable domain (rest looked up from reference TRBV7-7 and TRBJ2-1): GAGVSQSPRYKVTKRGQDVTLRCDPISSHATLYWYQQALGQGPEFLTYFNYEAQPDKSGLPSDRFSAERPEGSISTLTIQRTEQRDSAMYRCASSPSGSRNEQFFGPGTRLTVL.

CDR3 sequence: CASSPFRDRLNTEAFF. The DNA of the CDR3 is TGTGCCAGCTCCCCATTCCGGGACAGGTTGAACACTGAAGCTTTCTTT. The rearrangement joins TRBV28 to TRBJ1-1, with 8 bases aligning to TRBD1. This CDR3 contains 16 residues. Losses at the gene ends were 8 bases for V and 0 bases for J; bases not matched to a gene: 11. Germline CDR1 reads MDHEN; CDR2 reads SYDVKM.

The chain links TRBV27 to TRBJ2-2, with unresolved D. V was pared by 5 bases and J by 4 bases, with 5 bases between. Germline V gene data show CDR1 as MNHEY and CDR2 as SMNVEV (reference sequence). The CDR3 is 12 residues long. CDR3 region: CASSRLTGELFF. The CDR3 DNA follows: TGTGCCAGCAGTAGACTCACCGGGGAGCTGTTTTTT.

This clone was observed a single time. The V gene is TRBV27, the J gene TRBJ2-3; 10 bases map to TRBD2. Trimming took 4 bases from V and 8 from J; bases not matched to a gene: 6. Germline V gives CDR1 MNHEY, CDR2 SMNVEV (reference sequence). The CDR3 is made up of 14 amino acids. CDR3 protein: CASSYGLAAPTQYF. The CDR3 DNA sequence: TGTGCCAGCAGTTACGGACTAGCGGCCCCTACGCAGTATTTT.

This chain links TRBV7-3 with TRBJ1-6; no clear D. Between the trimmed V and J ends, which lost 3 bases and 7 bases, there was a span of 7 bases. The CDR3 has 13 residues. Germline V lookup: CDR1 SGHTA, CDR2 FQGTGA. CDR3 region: CASSLRNNSPLHF. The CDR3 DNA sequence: TGTGCCAGCAGCTTGCGGAACAATTCACCCCTCCACTTT. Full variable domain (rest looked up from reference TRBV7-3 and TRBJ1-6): GAGVSQTPSNKVTEKGKYVELRCDPISGHTALYWYRQSLGQGPEFLIYFQGTGAADDSGLPNDRFFAVRPEGSVSTLKIQRTERGDSAVYLCASSLRNNSPLHFGNGTRLTVT.

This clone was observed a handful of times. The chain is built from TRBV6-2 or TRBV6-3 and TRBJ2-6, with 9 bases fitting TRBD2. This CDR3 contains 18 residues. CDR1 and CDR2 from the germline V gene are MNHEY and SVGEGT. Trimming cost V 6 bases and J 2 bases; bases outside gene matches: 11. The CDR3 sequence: CASSPKASGMTGANVLTF. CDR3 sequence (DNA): TGTGCCAGCAGCCCGAAGGCTAGCGGGATGACTGGGGCCAACGTCCTGACTTTC.

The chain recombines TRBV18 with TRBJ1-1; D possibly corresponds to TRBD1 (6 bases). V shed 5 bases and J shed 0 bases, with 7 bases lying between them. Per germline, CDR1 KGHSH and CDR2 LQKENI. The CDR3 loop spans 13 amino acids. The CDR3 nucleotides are TGTGCCAGCTCAGACAGGTTGAACACTGAAGCTTTCTTT. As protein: CASSDRLNTEAFF. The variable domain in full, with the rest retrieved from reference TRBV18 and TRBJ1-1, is NAGVMQNPRHLVRRRGQEARLRCSPMKGHSHVYWYRQLPEEGLKFMVYLQKENIIDESGMPKERFSAEFPKEGPSILRIQQVVRGDSAAYFCASSDRLNTEAFFGQGTRLTVV.

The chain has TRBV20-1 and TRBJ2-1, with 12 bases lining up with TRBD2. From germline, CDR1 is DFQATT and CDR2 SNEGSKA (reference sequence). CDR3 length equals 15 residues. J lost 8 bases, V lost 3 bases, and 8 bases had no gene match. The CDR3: CSASGTSGRRDEQFF. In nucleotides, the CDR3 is TGCAGTGCTAGTGGGACTAGCGGGCGTCGGGATGAGCAGTTCTTC.

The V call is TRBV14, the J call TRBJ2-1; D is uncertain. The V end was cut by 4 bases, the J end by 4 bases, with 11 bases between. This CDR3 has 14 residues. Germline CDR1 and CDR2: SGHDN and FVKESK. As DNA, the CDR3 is TGTGCCAGCAGCCTAAGGAGTGTTTACAATGAGCAGTTCTTC. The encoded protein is CASSLRSVYNEQFF.

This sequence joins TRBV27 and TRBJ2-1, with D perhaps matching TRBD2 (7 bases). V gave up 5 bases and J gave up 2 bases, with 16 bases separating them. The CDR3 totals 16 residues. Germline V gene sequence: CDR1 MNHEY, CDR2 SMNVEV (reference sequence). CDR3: CASSIKGGTTYNEQFF. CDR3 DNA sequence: TGTGCCAGCAGTATCAAAGGGGGGACTACCTACAATGAGCAGTTCTTC.

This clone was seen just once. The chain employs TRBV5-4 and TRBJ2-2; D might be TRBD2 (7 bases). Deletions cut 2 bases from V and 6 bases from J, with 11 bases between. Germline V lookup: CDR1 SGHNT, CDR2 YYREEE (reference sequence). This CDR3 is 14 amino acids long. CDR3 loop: CASSFGGAAGELFF. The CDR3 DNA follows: TGTGCCAGCAGCTTTGGGGGGGCGGCCGGGGAGCTGTTTTTT.

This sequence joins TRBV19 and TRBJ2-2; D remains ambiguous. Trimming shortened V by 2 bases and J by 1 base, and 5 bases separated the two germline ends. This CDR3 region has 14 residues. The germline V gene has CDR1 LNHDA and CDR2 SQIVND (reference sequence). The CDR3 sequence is CASSINWNTGELFF. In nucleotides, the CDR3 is TGTGCCAGTAGTATAAACTGGAACACCGGGGAGCTGTTTTTT. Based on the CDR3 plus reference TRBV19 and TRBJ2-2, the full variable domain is DGGITQSPKYLFRKEGQNVTLSCEQNLNHDAMYWYRQDPGQGLRLIYYSQIVNDFQKGDIAEGYSVSREKKESFPLTVTSAQKNPTAFYLCASSINWNTGELFFGEGSRLTVL.

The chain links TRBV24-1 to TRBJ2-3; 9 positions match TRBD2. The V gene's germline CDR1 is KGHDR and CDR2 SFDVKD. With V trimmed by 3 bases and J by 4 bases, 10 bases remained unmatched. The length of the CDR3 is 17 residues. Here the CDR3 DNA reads TGTGCCACCAGTGATCCCGGACTAGCGACTAACTCAGATACGCAGTATTTT. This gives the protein CATSDPGLATNSDTQYF.

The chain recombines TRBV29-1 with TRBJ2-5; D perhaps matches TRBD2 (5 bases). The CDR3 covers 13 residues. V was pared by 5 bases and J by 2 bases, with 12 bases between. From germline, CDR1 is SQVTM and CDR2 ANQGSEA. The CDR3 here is CSVFGESQETQYF. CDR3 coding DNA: TGCAGCGTTTTTGGGGAGTCTCAAGAGACCCAGTACTTC.

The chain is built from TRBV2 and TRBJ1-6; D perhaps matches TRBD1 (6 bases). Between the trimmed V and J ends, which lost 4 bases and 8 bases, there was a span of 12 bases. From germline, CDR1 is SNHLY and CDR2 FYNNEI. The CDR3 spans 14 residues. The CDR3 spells CASSGMDSHSPLHF. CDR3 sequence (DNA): TGTGCCAGCAGTGGAATGGACAGCCATTCACCCCTCCACTTT. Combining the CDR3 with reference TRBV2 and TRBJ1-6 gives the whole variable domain EPEVTQTPSHQVTQMGQEVILRCVPISNHLYFYWYRQILGQKVEFLVSFYNNEISEKSEIFDDQFSVERPDGSNFTLKIRSTKLEDSAMYFCASSGMDSHSPLHFGNGTRLTVT.

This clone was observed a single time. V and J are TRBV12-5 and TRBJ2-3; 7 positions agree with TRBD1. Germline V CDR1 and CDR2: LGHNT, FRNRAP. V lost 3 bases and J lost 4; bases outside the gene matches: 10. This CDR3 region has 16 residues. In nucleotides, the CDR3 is TGTGCTAGTGGTTTAGCTACAGGGGTCCCGCCAGATACGCAGTATTTT. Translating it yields CASGLATGVPPDTQYF.

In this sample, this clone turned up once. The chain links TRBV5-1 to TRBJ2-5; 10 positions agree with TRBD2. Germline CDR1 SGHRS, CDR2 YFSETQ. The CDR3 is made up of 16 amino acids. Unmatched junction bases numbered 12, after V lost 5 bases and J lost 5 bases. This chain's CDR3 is CASSNRASGSWETQYF. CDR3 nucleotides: TGCGCCAGCAGTAACAGGGCTAGCGGGAGCTGGGAGACCCAGTACTTC.

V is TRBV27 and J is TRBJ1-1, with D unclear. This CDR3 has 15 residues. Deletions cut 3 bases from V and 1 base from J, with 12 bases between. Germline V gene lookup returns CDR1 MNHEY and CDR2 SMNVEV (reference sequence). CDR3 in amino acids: CASSFATSGNTEAFF. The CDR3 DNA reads TGTGCCAGCAGTTTCGCCACCTCGGGGAACACTGAAGCTTTCTTT.

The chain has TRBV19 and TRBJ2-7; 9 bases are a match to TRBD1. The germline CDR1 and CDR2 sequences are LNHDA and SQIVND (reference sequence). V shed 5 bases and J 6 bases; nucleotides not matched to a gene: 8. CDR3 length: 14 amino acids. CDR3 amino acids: CASSAGQGNGEQYF. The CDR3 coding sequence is TGTGCCAGTAGTGCGGGACAGGGTAACGGCGAGCAGTACTTC.

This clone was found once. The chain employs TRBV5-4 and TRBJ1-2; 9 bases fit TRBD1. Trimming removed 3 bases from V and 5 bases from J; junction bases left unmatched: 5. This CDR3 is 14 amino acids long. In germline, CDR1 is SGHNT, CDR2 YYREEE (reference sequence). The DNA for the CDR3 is TGTGCCAGCAGCTCCAGACAGGGGGAATATGGCTACACCTTC. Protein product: CASSSRQGEYGYTF.

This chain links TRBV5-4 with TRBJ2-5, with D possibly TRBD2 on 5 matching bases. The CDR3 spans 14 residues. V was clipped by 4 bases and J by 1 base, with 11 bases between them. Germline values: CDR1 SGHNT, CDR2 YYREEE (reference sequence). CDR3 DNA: TGTGCCAGCAGCGATAAGAGGGTCCAAGAGACCCAGTACTTC. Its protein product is CASSDKRVQETQYF.